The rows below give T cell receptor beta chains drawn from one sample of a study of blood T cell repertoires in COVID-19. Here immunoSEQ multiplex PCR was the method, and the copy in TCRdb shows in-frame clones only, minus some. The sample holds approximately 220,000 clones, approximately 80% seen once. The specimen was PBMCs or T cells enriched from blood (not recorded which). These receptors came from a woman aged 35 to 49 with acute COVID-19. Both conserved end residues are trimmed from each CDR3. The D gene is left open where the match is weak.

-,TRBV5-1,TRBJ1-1,ASSSGGALHTKDTEAF
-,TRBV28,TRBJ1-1,ASSVGYGGTEAF
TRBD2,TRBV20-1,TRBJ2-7,SASWTSGGEQY
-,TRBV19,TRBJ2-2,ASSTVTGELF
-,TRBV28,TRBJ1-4,ASSDPGSQGEKLF
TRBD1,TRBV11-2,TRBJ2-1,ASTIRTGLLNNEQF
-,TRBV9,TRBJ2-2,ASSVVSGPNTGELF
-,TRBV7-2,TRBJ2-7,ASSPISLVEQY
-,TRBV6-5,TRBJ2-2,ASRRGKGYTGELF
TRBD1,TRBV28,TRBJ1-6,ASRHRDRGNSPLH
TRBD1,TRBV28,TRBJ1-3,ASSSTDRGKDTIY
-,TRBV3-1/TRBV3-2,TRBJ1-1,ASSQDREVPSPNTEAF
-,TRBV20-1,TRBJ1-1,SASFQGLSEAF
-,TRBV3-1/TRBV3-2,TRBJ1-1,ASSQFTGNTEAF
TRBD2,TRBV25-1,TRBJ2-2,ASSPRAGGNTGELF
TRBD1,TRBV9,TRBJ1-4,ASSADRGSRNEKLF
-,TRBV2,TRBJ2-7,ASSENRANEQY
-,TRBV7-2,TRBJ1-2,ASSLAGSNYGYT
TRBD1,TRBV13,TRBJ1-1,ASSPGTANTEAF
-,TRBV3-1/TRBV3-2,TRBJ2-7,ASSQAPGGPYEQY
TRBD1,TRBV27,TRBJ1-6,ASSVLGQRSPLH
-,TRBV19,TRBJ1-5,ASSIAQGQGNQPQH
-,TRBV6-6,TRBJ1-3,ASSYPPNTIY
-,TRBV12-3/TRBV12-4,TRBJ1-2,ASSLGSWGGYT
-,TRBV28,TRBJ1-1,ASNSQGLGNTEAF
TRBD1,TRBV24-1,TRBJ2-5,ATSDYHSWTGRNGPVKETQY
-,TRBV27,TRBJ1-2,ASSFGVSGGYT
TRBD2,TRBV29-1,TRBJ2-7,SVLSGDSYEQY
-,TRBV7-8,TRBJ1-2,ASSPKSEGVNYGYT
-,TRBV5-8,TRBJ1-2,ASSLGGRPGYT
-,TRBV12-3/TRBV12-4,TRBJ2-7,ASSRDSPGRQY
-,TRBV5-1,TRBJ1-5,ASSLGQGGNQPQH
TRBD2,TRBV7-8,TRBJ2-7,ASSSGLAEASYEQY
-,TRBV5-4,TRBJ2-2,ASRHGKGLTGELF
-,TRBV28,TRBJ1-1,ASRFPVSTEAF
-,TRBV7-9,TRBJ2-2,ASSFGSNTGELF